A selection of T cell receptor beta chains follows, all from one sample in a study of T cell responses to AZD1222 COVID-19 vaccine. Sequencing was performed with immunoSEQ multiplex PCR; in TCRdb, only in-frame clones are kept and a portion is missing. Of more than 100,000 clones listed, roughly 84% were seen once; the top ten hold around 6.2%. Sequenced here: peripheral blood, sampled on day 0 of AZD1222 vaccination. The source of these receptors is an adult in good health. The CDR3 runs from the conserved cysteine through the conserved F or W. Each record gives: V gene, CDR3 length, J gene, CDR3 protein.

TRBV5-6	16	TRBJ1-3	CASSLTGPHSGNTIYF
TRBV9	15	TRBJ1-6	CASSADGFWVSPLHF
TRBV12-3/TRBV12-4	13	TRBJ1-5	CASSFDRNQPQHF
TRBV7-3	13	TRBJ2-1	CASRGQGGNEQFF
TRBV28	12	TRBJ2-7	CASSPTTGGGYF
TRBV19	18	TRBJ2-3	CASSIAWASGSSTDTQYF
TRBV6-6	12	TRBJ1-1	CAMCGQNTEAFF
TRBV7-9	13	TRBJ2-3	CASRRQGGGTQYF
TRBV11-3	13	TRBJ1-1	CASSPGRSTEAFF
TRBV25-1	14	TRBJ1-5	CASSGVGEGQPQHF
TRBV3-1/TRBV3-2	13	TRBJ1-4	CASSHERRAKLFF
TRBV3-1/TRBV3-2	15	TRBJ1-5	CASSQGRSSNQPQHF
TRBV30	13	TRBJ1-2	CAWSLLSGPGDTF
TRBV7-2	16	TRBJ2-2	CASSKEGGSNTGELFF
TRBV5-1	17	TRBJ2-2	CASSARSAMGRTGELFF
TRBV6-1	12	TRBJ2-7	CASSEGTHEQYF
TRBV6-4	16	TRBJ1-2	CASSDEAGGTNYGYTF
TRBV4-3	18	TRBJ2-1	CASSQDLVRDRPYNEQFF
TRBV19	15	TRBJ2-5	CASSIGGGSQETQYF
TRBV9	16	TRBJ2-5	CASSRGTLAGQETQYF
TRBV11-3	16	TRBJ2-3	CASSLGLAVITDTQYF
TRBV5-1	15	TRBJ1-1	CASSRRDRGNTEAFF
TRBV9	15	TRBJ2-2	CASSVGGSVTGELFF
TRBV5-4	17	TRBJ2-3	CASERGASGGRTDTQYF
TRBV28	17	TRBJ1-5	CASSRGRRGPSNQPQHF
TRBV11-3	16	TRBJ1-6	CASSFGRGTNNSPLHF
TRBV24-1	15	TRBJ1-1	CATSDPSGGNTEAFF
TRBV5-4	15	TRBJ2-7	CASSPVGTGTYEQYF
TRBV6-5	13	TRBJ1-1	CASSRWDSLEAFF
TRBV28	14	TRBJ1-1	CASSIGTQNTEAFF
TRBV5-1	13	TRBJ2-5	CASSPQGAQTQYF
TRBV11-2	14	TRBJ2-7	CASSFNQGPYEQYF
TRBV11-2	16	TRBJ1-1	CASSLGAAIRGTEAFF
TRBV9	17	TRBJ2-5	CASSMGLAGGHQETQYF
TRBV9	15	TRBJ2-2	CASSGGYGYTGELFF
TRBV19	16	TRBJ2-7	CASSIWGPKSSYEQYF
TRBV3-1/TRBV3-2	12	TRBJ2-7	CASSQESYEQYF
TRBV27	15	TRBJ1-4	CASSFSGVTGEKLFF
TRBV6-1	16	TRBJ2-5	CASSGSGVQVGETQYF
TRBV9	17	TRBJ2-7	CASSYGILGAGNSEQYF
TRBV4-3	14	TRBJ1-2	CASSQGQGGYGYTF
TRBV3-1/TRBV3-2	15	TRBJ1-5	CASSQGVTPNQPQHF
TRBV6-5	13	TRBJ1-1	CASSYSGISEAFF
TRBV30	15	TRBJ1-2	CAWSVSQGLQYGYTF
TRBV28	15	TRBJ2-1	CASIGYTHSYNEQFF
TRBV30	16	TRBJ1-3	CAWSGLAGRSGNTIYF
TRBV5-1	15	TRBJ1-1	CASSLGFAPNTEAFF
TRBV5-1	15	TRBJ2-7	CASQNMGSMNYEQYF
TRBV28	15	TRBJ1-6	CASGLLGTVNSPLHF
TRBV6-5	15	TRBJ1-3	CASSYRLSSGNTIYF
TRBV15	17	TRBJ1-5	CATSTPWGGRSNQPQHF
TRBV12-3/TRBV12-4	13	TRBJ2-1	CASSLVAGNEQFF
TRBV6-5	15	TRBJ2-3	CASRPSGGYTDTQYF
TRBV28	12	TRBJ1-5	CASGYLGQPQHF
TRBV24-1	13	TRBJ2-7	CATSRQAPYEQYF